This T cell receptor (beta chain) was identified in a study of T cell responses to AZD1222 COVID-19 vaccine. The study's findings and limits: Females outnumbered males among donors, who were mostly white British; clonal diversity was possibly underestimated.

As for this clone: What it binds is unknown.

Between the trimmed V and J ends, which lost 2 bases and 3 bases, there was a span of 14 bases. The CDR3 is 15 residues long. Germline CDR1 reads PRHDT; CDR2 reads FYEKMQ (reference sequence). TCRdb's table, derived via immunoSEQ multiplex PCR, lists solely in-frame clones and lacks some. The table lists 140,000 to 150,000 clones, about 82% of them singletons. The source of this sequence is an adult who received the AZD1222 COVID-19 vaccine. The chain couples TRBV13 to TRBJ2-7; D may correspond to TRBD1 or TRBD2 (5 bases each). This sample comprised peripheral blood, obtained 28 days after the second AZD1222 dose. CDR3 region: CASSLNRDGVYEQYF. The CDR3 nucleotides are TGTGCCAGCAGCTTAAACCGGGACGGTGTCTACGAGCAGTACTTC.